This passage covers 10 T cell receptor beta chains from one sample sequenced in a study of T-cell reconstitution after alpha-beta-depleted transplantation in children. Unique molecular identifiers were built into the TCRbeta library. TCRdb fed the PCR reads into MiXCR, producing one record per CDR3 protein. This sample has about 370,000 distinct CDR3 sequences; over 20% occur once, and the top ten carry 3.8%. This specimen consisted of PBMCs from the stem cell graft donor, obtained from the stem cell graft. These receptors were obtained from a human donor who donated a stem cell graft to a child with acute myeloid leukemia.

This clonotype was seen at least ten times. The gene calls are TRBV29-1 and TRBJ2-5; maybe TRBD1 (6 bases). Trimming pared 6 bases from V and 4 bases from J, leaving 18 bases between. CDR3 length: 14 amino acids. Germline assignment: CDR1 SQVTM and CDR2 ANQGSEA. The CDR3 sequence is CSVPGQGFGETQYF. The DNA of the CDR3 is TGCAGCGTCCCGGGACAAGGTTTCGGAGAGACCCAGTACTTC.

The table lists this clonotype with a few counts. DNA for the CDR3: TGTGCCAGCAGCCAAGTCGGGACAGGGCTCTACGAGCAGTACTTC. Amino acids: CASSQVGTGLYEQYF. The J gene is TRBJ2-7, the V gene TRBV4-2; TRBD1 matches 9 bases. The junction had 4 bases not matched to a gene; V was cut back by 1 base and J by 3 bases. This CDR3 has 15 residues. The germline CDR1 and CDR2 sequences are LGHNA and YNFKEQ.

For the CDR3, the DNA is TGTGCCAGCTCCACAGGTCCCTGGGGTGGCACTGAAGCTTTCTTT. Translation gives CASSTGPWGGTEAFF. V usage is TRBV6-1 and J usage is TRBJ1-1; perhaps TRBD1 as D (5 bases). The CDR3 has 15 amino acids. Germline-derived CDR1 and CDR2 are MNHNS and SASEGT. Trimming left V 8 bases short and J 4 bases short, with 20 bases between.

A few counts support this clonotype. The V call is TRBV20-1, the J call TRBJ2-1; 10 bases line up with TRBD2. The V gene end was trimmed by 4 bases and the J gene end by 4 bases; junction bases not matched to a gene: 7. Looked up from germline, CDR1 is DFQATT and CDR2 is SNEGSKA (reference sequence). The CDR3 spans 15 residues. As DNA, the CDR3 is TGCAGTGCTATCCCTAGCGGGAGACCATACAATGAGCAGTTCTTC. Protein: CSAIPSGRPYNEQFF.

The rearrangement uses TRBV7-8 and TRBJ2-5; 10 positions match TRBD2. The CDR3 contains 15 residues. CDR1 SGHVS and CDR2 FQNEAQ come from the germline V gene. V lost 1 base to trimming and J lost 4 bases; unmatched junction nucleotides: 3. The CDR3 DNA sequence: TGTGCCAGCAGCTTAGAAGCGGGAGGGGGAGAGACCCAGTACTTC. Translation: CASSLEAGGGETQYF.

The V call is TRBV4-1, the J call TRBJ1-4; D might be TRBD1 (5 bases). Trimming shortened V by 6 bases and J by 4 bases, and 12 bases separated the two germline ends. Germline assignment: CDR1 MGHRA and CDR2 YSYEKL. The CDR3 sequence is 14 residues long. CDR3 amino acids: CASSDRPINEKLFF. In DNA, the CDR3 is TGCGCCAGCAGTGACAGACCCATTAATGAAAAACTGTTTTTT.

J is TRBJ2-7 and V is TRBV7-8, with TRBD1 identical over 9 bases. The CDR3 is 15 amino acids. Germline V gene sequence: CDR1 SGHVS, CDR2 FQNEAQ. The V gene end was trimmed by 0 bases and the J gene end by 4 bases; junction bases not matched to a gene: 4. CDR3 protein: CASSLARGQGYEQYF. The CDR3 DNA sequence: TGTGCCAGCAGCTTAGCGCGGGGACAGGGTTACGAGCAGTACTTC.

This clonotype has more than one count but fewer than ten. The gene calls are TRBV20-1 and TRBJ2-5, with unresolved D. With 3 bases removed from V and 3 bases from J, the gap between germline ends came to 8 bases. From germline, CDR1 is DFQATT and CDR2 SNEGSKA (reference sequence). The length of the CDR3 is 12 residues. CDR3 in amino acids: CSASWGKETQYF. Here the CDR3 DNA reads TGCAGTGCTAGTTGGGGAAAAGAGACCCAGTACTTC.

This clonotype was seen more than once but under ten times. The chain employs TRBV5-1 and TRBJ2-7, with TRBD1 as a possible D gene (6 bases). Germline-derived CDR1 and CDR2 are SGHRS and YFSETQ. This CDR3 comprises 14 residues. Trimming cost V 3 bases and J 3 bases, with 13 bases left between them. Here the CDR3 DNA reads TGCGCCAGCAGCTCCGGACAGAACTACTACGAGCAGTACTTC. As protein: CASSSGQNYYEQYF.

The rearrangement links TRBV5-1 to TRBJ1-1; 8 nucleotides line up with TRBD1. The trim removed 6 bases at V and 3 bases at J, leaving 4 bases unmatched. Germline CDR1 is SGHRS and CDR2 is YFSETQ. This CDR3 comprises 13 residues. Written as DNA, the CDR3 is TGCGCCAGCAATCAGGGGGCCGACACTGAAGCTTTCTTT. The encoded protein is CASNQGADTEAFF.